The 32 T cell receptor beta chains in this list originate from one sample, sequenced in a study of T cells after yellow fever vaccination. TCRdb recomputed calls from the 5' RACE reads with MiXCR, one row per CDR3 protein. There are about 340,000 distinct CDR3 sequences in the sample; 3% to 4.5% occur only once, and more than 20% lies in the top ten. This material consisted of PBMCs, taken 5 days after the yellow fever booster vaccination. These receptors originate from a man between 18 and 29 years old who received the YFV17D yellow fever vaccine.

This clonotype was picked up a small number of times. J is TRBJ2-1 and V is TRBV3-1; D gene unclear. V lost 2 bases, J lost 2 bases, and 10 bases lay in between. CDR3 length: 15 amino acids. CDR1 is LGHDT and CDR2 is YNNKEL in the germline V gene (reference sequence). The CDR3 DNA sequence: TGTGCCAGCAGCCAACAACAGACCCCCTACAATGAGCAGTTCTTC. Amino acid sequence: CASSQQQTPYNEQFF.

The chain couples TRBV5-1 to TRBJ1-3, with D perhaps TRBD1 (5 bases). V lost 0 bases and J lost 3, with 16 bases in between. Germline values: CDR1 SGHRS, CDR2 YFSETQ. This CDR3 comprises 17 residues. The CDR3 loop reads CASSLGRFGDFGNTIYF. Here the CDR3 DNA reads TGCGCCAGCAGCTTGGGACGGTTCGGGGACTTTGGAAACACCATATATTTT. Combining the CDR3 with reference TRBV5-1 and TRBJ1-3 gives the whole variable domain KAGVTQTPRYLIKTRGQQVTLSCSPISGHRSVSWYQQTPGQGLQFLFEYFSETQRNKGNFPGRFSGRQFSNSRSEMNVSTLELGDSALYLCASSLGRFGDFGNTIYFGEGSWLTVV.

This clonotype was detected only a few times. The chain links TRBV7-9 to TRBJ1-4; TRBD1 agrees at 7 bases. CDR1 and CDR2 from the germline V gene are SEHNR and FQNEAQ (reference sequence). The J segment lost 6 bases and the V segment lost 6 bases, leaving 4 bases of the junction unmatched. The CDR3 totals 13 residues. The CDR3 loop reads CASRPTGDEKLFF. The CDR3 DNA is TGTGCCAGCAGACCAACAGGGGATGAAAAACTGTTTTTT.

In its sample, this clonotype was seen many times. The CDR3 DNA reads as TGCGCCAGCAGCAGCGGGGACAGAAGCTATGGCTACACCTTC. It is translated as CASSSGDRSYGYTF. The chain uses TRBV5-1 and TRBJ1-2; 7 nucleotides line up with TRBD1. Germline assignment: CDR1 SGHRS and CDR2 YFSETQ. This CDR3 region has 14 residues. The trim removed 4 bases at V and 4 bases at J, leaving 7 bases unmatched.

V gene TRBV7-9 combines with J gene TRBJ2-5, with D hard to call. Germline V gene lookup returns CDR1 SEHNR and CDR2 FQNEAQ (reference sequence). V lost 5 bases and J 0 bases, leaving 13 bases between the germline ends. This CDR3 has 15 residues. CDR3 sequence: CASSPDGLYQETQYF. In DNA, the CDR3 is TGTGCCAGCAGCCCGGACGGCTTGTACCAAGAGACCCAGTACTTC.

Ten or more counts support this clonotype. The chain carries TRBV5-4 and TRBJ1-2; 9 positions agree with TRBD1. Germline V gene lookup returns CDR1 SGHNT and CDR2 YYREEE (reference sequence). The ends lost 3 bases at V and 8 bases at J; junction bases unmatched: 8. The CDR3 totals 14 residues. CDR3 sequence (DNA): TGTGCCAGCAGCTCTACGGACAGGGGTTCCGGCTACACCTTC. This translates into CASSSTDRGSGYTF.

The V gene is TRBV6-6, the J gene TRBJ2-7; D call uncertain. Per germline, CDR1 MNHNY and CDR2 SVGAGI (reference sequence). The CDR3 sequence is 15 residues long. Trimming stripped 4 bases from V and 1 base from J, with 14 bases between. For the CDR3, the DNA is TGTGCCAGCAGTTTATCCCGCGGTCTATCCTACGAGCAGTACGTC. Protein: CASSLSRGLSYEQYV.

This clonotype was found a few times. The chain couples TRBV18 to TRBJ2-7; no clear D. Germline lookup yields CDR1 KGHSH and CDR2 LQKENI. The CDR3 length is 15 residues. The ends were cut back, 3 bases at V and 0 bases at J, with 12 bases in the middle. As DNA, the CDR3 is TGTGCCAGCTCACCGTCCCTGGGTGGCTCCTACGAGCAGTACGTC. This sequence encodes CASSPSLGGSYEQYV.

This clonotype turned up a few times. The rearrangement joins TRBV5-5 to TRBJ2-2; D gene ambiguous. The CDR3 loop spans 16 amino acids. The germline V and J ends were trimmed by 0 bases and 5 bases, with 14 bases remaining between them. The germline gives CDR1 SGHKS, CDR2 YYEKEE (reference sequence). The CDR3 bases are TGTGCCAGCAGCTTGGAGTCCCCGAAAGGGACCGGGGAGCTGTTTTTT. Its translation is CASSLESPKGTGELFF.

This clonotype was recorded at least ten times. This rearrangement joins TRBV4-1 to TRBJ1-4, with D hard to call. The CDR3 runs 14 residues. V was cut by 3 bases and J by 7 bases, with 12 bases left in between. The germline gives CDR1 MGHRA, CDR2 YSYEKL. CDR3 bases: TGCGCCAGCAGCCACCTCCCGGCGGGTGAAAAACTGTTTTTT. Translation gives CASSHLPAGEKLFF.

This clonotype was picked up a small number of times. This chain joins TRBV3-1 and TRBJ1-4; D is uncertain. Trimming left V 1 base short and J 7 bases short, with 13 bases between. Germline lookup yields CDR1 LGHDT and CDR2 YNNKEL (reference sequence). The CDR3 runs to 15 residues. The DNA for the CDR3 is TGTGCCAGCAGCCAAGGTACAGTGGGCGGTGAAAAACTGTTTTTT. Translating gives CASSQGTVGGEKLFF.

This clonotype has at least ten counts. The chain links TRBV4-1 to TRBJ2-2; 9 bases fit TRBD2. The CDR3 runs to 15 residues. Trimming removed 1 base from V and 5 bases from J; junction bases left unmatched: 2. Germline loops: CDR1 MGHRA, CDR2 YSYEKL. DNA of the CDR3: TGCGCCAGCAGCCAAGTGGCGGGGGGGACCGGGGAGCTGTTTTTT. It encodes CASSQVAGGTGELFF.

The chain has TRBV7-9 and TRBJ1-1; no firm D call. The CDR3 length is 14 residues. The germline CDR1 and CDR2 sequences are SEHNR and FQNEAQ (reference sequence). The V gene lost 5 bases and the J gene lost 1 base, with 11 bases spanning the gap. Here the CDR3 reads CASSRSGQNTEAFF. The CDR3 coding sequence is TGTGCCAGCAGCAGAAGTGGGCAGAACACTGAAGCTTTCTTT.

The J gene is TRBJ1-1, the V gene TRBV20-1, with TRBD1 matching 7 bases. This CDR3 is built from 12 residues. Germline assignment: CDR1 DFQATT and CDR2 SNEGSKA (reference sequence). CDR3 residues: CSTNRGNTEAFF. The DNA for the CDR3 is TGCAGCACTAACAGGGGGAACACTGAAGCTTTCTTT.

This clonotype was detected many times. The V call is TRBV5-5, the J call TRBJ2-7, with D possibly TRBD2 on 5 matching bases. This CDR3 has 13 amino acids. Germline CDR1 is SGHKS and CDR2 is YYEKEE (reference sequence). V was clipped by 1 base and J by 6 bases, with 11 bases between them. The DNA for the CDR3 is TGTGCCAGCAGCTTGAGGACTGCTGGCGAGCAGTACTTC. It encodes CASSLRTAGEQYF. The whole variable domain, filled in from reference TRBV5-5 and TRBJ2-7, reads DAGVTQSPTHLIKTRGQQVTLRCSPISGHKSVSWYQQVLGQGPQFIFQYYEKEERGRGNFPDRFSARQFPNYSSELNVNALLLGDSALYLCASSLRTAGEQYFGPGTRLTVT.

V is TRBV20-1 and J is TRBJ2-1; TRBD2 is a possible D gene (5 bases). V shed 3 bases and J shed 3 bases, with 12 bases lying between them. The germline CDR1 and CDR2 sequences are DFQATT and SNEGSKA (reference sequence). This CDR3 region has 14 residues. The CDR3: CSASDYSLYNEQFF. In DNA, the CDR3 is TGCAGTGCTAGCGACTATTCCCTCTACAATGAGCAGTTCTTC.

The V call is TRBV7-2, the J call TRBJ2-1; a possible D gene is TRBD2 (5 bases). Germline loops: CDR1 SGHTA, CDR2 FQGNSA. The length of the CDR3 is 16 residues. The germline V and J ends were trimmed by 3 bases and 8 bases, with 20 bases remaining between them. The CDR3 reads CASSLGALVVGDEQFF. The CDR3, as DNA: TGTGCCAGCAGCTTGGGAGCACTAGTTGTTGGTGATGAGCAGTTCTTC.

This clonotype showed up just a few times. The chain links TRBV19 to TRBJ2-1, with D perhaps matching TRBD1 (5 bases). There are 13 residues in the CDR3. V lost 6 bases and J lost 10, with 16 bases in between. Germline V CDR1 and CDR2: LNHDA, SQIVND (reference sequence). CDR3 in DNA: TGTGCCAGTAGGCTAAACCAGGGTTGGGAGCAGTTCTTC. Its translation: CASRLNQGWEQFF.

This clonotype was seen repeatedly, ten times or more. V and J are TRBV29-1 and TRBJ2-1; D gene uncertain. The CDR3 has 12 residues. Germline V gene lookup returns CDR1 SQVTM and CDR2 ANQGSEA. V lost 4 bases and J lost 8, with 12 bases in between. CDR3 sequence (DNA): TGCAGCGTTGGGGTGGTGCGCGATGAGCAGTTCTTC. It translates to CSVGVVRDEQFF.

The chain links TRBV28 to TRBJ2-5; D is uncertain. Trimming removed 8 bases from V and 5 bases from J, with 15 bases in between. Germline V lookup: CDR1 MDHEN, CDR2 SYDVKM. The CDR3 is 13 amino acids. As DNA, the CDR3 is TGTGCCAGCGTGCAGACGATGCGTGAGACCCAGTACTTC. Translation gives CASVQTMRETQYF.

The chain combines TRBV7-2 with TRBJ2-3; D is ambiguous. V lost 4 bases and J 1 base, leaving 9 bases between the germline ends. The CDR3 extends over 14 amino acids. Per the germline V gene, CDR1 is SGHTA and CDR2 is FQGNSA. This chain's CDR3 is CASSSYLRTDTQYF. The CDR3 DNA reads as TGTGCCAGCAGCTCCTACTTACGCACAGATACGCAGTATTTT.

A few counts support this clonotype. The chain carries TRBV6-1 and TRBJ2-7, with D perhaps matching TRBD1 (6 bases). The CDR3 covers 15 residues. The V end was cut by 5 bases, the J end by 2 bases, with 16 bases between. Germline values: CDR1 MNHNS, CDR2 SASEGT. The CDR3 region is CASSRGRQVAYEQYV. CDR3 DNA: TGTGCCAGCAGTCGGGGACGACAGGTCGCCTACGAGCAGTACGTC.

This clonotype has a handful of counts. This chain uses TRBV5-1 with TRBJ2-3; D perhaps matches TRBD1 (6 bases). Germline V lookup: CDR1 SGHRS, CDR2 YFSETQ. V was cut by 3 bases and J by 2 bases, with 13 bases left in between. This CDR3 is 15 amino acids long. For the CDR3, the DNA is TGCGCCAGCAGCTCCCGGACAGACTCCACAGATACGCAGTATTTT. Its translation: CASSSRTDSTDTQYF. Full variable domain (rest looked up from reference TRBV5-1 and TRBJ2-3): KAGVTQTPRYLIKTRGQQVTLSCSPISGHRSVSWYQQTPGQGLQFLFEYFSETQRNKGNFPGRFSGRQFSNSRSEMNVSTLELGDSALYLCASSSRTDSTDTQYFGPGTRLTVL.

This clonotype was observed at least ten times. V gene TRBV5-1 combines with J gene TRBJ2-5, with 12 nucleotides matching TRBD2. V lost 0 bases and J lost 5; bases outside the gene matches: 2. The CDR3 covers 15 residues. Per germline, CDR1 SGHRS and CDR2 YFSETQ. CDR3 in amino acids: CASSLGTSGVETQYF. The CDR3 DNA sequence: TGCGCCAGCAGCTTGGGGACTAGCGGGGTGGAGACCCAGTACTTC.

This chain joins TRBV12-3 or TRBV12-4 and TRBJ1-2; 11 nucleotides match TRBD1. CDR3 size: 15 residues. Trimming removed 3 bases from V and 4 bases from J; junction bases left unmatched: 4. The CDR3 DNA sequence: TGTGCCAGCAGTTTCCCGGGACAGGGGGTCTATGGCTACACCTTC. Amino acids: CASSFPGQGVYGYTF.

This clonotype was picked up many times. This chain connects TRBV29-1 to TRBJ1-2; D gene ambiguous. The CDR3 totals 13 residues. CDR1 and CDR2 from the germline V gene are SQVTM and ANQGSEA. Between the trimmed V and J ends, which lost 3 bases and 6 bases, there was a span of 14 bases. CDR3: CSVDQGGRHGYTF. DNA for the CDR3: TGCAGCGTTGACCAAGGAGGGCGCCATGGCTACACCTTC.

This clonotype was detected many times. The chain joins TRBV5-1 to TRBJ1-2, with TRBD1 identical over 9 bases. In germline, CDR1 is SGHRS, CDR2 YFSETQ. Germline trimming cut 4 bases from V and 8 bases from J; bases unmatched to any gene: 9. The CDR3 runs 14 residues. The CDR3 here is CASSNPGTGFGYTF. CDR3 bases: TGCGCCAGCAGCAACCCCGGGACAGGGTTCGGCTACACCTTC.

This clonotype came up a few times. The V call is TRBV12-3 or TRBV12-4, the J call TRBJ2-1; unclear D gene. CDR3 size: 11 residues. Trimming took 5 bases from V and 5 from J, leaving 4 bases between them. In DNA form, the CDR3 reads TGTGCCAGCAGTAAGAACAATGAGCAGTTCTTC. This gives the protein CASSKNNEQFF.

In nucleotides, the CDR3 is TGTGCCAGCAGCCCGAGGAGGGTTGGAGATACGCAGTATTTT. This translates into CASSPRRVGDTQYF. The genes are TRBV28 and TRBJ2-3; TRBD2 is a possible D gene (6 bases). Trimming left V 6 bases short and J 5 bases short, with 15 bases between. The length of the CDR3 is 14 residues. Germline V gives CDR1 MDHEN, CDR2 SYDVKM.

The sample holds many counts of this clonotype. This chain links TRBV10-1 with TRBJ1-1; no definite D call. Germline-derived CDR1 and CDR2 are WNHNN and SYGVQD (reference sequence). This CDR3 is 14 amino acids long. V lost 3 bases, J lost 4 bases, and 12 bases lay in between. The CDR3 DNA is TGCGCCAGCAGTGATGGGAGCGCGGGCACTGAAGCTTTCTTT. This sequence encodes CASSDGSAGTEAFF.

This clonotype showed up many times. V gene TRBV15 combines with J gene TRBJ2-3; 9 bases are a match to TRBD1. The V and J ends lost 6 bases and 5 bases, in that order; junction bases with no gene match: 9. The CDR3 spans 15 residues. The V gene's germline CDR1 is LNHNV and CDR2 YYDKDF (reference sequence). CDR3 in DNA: TGTGCCACCAGTTTCCGGGACAGGGAAAAAGATACGCAGTATTTT. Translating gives CATSFRDREKDTQYF.

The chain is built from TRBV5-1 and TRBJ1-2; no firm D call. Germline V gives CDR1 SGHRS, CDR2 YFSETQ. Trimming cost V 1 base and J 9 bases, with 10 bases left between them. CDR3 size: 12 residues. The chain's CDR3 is CASSLQSRSYTF. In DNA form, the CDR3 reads TGCGCCAGCAGCTTGCAGTCGCGCAGCTACACCTTC.